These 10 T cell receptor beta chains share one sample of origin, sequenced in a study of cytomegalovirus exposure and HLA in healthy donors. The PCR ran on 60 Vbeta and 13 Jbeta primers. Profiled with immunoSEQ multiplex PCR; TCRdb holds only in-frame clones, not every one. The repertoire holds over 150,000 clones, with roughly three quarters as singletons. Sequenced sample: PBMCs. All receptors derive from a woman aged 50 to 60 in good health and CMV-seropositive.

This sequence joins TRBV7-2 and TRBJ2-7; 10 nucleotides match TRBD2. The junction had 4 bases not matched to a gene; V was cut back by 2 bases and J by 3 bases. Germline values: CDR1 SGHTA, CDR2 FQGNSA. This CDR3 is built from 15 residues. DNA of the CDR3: TGTGCCAGCAGCTTATCAGGGACTAGCGACTACGAGCAGTACTTC. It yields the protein CASSLSGTSDYEQYF.

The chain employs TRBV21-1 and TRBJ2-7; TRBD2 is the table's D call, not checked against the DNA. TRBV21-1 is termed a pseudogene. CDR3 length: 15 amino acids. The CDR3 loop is CASSRLLRGSYEQYF. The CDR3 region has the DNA TGTGCCAGCAGCCGCCTTTTGCGGGGATCCTACGAGCAGTACTTC.

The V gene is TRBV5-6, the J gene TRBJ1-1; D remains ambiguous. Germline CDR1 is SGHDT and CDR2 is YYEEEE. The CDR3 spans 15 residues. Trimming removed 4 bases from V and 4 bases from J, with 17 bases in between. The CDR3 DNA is TGTGCCAGCAGCACTACAAGGACTGCGCGCACTGAAGCTTTCTTT. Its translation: CASSTTRTARTEAFF. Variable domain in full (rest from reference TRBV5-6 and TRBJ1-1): DAGVTQSPTHLIKTRGQQVTLRCSPKSGHDTVSWYQQALGQGPQFIFQYYEEEERQRGNFPDRFSGHQFPNYSSELNVNALLLGDSALYLCASSTTRTARTEAFFGQGTRLTVV.

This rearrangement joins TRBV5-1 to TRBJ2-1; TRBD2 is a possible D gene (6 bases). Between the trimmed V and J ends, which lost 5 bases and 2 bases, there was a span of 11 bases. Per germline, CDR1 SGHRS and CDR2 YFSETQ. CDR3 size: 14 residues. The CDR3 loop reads CASSRDLTYNEQFF. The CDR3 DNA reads TGCGCCAGCAGTCGGGACTTGACCTACAATGAGCAGTTCTTC.

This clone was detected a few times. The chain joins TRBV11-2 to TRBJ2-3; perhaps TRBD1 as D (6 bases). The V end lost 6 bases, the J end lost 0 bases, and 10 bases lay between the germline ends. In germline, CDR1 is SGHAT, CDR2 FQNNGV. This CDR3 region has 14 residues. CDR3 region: CASRGTTSTDTQYF. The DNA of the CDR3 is TGTGCCAGCAGAGGGACAACTAGCACAGATACGCAGTATTTT.

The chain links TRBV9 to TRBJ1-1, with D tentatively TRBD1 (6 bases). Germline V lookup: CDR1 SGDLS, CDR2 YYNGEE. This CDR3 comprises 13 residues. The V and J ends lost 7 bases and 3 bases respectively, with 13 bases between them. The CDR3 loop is CASGEGGDTEAFF. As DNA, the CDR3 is TGTGCCAGCGGGGAGGGGGGTGACACTGAAGCTTTCTTT. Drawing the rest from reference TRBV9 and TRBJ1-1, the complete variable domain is DSGVTQTPKHLITATGQRVTLRCSPRSGDLSVYWYQQSLDQGLQFLIQYYNGEERAKGNILERFSAQQFPDLHSELNLSSLELGDSALYFCASGEGGDTEAFFGQGTRLTVV.

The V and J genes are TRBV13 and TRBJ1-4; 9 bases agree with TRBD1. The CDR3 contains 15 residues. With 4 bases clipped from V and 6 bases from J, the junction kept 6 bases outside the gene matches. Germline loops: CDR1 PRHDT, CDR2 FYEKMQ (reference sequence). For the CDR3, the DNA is TGTGCCAGCAGCTCCCAGACAGGGGGGGATGAAAAACTGTTTTTT. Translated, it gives CASSSQTGGDEKLFF.

The CDR3 loop reads CASRPGQGAYEQYF. For the CDR3, the DNA is TGCGCCAGCAGACCGGGACAGGGCGCTTACGAGCAGTACTTC. This sequence joins TRBV5-1 and TRBJ2-7, with 9 bases identical to TRBD1. Germline CDR1 and CDR2: SGHRS and YFSETQ. The CDR3 has 14 residues. V was pared by 5 bases and J by 4 bases, with 7 bases of the junction left unmatched.

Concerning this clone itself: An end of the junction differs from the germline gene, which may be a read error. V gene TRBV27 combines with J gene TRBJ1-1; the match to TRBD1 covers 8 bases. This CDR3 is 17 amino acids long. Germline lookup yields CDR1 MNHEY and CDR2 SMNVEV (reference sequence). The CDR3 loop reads CASSPPPGQGLNTQAFF. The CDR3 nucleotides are TGTGCCAGCAGTCCACCGCCAGGACAGGGTTTGAACACTCAAGCTTTCTTT.

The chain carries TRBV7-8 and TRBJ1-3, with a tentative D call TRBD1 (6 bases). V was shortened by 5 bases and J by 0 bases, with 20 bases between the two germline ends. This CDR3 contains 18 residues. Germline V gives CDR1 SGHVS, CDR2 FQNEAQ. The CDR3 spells CASSRRTVGGLSGNTIYF. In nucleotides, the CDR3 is TGTGCCAGCAGCCGGAGGACAGTCGGAGGCCTCTCTGGAAACACCATATATTTT.